A single sample is the source of the 3 T cell receptor beta chains below, sequenced in a study of T-cell reconstitution after alpha-beta-depleted transplantation in children. For TCRbeta, the library was prepared with unique molecular identifiers. TCRdb processed the PCR reads anew with MiXCR; each CDR3 protein has one entry. The table lists around 440,000 distinct CDR3 sequences, around 15% of them singletons. This material consisted of PBMCs, mostly from graft donor cells, taken 360 days after TCRalphabeta/CD19-depleted stem cell transplant. These receptors originate from a boy under two years old who had a stem cell transplant for Wiskott-Aldrich syndrome, so the T cells may come from the graft donor.

This sequence joins TRBV27 and TRBJ1-2; perhaps TRBD1 as D (6 bases). Trimming cost V 4 bases and J 2 bases, with 11 bases left between them. In germline, CDR1 is MNHEY, CDR2 SMNVEV (reference sequence). This CDR3 region has 14 residues. In nucleotides, the CDR3 is TGTGCCAGCAGTTCGCTGACAGGAAACTATGGCTACACCTTC. Translation gives CASSSLTGNYGYTF.

This clonotype was seen a handful of times. The chain recombines TRBV5-1 with TRBJ2-7, with a weak D call TRBD2 (7 bases). The V gene lost 0 bases and the J gene lost 3 bases, with 13 bases spanning the gap. The CDR3 has 15 residues. Germline V lookup: CDR1 SGHRS, CDR2 YFSETQ. CDR3 in DNA: TGCGCCAGCAGCTTGGAGCGGGACATAGGCTACGAGCAGTACTTC. Protein product: CASSLERDIGYEQYF.

This clonotype was observed a handful of times. The V call is TRBV11-2, the J call TRBJ2-7; TRBD2 aligns across 8 bases. With V trimmed by 2 bases and J by 6 bases, 9 bases remained unmatched. CDR1 is SGHAT, CDR2 FQNNGV, per germline. There are 15 residues in the CDR3. CDR3 protein: CASSLSGTRGSEQYF. In DNA, the CDR3 is TGTGCCAGCAGCTTATCCGGGACTAGGGGGAGCGAGCAGTACTTC.